This TCR beta chain was captured by sequencing in a study of regulatory T cells in long-lasting Graves disease. Study-level information: Patients met the persistent Graves' disease definition after over 5 years of antithyroid drugs with positive TSH receptor antibodies. Broader study findings: TRBV28 was favored in persistent disease, as were TRBJ1-2 and TRBJ2-5. Those with persistent disease had in common more public clonotypes (roughly 3,000) than new patients (about 970).

On this clonotype: Its matching antigen is unknown.

Investigators prepared the TCR beta libraries by applying iRepertoire HTBI primers and Arm-PCR of CDR3 regions. TCRdb redid the calling of the multiplex PCR reads with MiXCR, one entry per CDR3 protein. The sample holds under 500,000 distinct CDR3 sequences, less than 25% seen once. As for time point: persistent/refractory GD, antithyroid drugs over 5 years with positive TRAb. Making the TCR library involved RNA that had been extracted from PBMCs. Germline trimming cut 4 bases from V and 1 base from J; bases unmatched to any gene: 5. Germline lookup yields CDR1 SGDLS and CDR2 YYNGEE. CDR3 length equals 15 residues.

The chain uses TRBV9 and TRBJ2-1, with TRBD1 matching over 7 bases. This clonotype was obtained from a female donor with Graves disease. The sample consisted of peripheral blood mononuclear cells (PBMCs), taken when the disease was refractory, from a patient treated with antithyroid drugs. Written as DNA, the CDR3 is TGTGCCAGCAGCTACACAGGGGTTTCCTACAATGAGCAGTTCTTC. Encoded protein: CASSYTGVSYNEQFF.